One and the same sample provided the 30 T cell receptor beta chains below, sequenced in a study of cytomegalovirus exposure and HLA in healthy donors. Primers: 60 Vbeta forward and 13 Jbeta reverse. The method was immunoSEQ multiplex PCR; TCRdb's version includes in-frame clones alone and lacks a portion of them. The top ten hold about 1.5% of the sample, which has roughly 130,000 clones, roughly two thirds seen once. Sequenced sample: PBMCs. These receptors originate from a man between 25 and 39 years old in good health and CMV-seropositive.

The chain uses TRBV6-5 and TRBJ1-1; tentative D call: TRBD1 (5 bases). Germline values: CDR1 MNHEY, CDR2 SVGAGI. This CDR3 is built from 16 residues. V lost 2 bases and J 7 bases, leaving 20 bases between the germline ends. The CDR3 coding sequence is TGTGCCAGCAGTTACGCGCCCCTTGTGCGGGGGATTGAAGCTTTCTTT. This gives the protein CASSYAPLVRGIEAFF.

This clone was seen a few times. The chain links TRBV19 to TRBJ2-7; unclear D gene. There are 14 residues in the CDR3. CDR1 is LNHDA and CDR2 is SQIVND in the germline V gene (reference sequence). Trimming removed 1 base at V and 1 base at J, with 8 bases between. The CDR3: CASSIVLESYEQYF. DNA for the CDR3: TGTGCCAGTAGTATAGTACTGGAGTCCTACGAGCAGTACTTC. Combining the CDR3 with reference TRBV19 and TRBJ2-7 gives the whole variable domain DGGITQSPKYLFRKEGQNVTLSCEQNLNHDAMYWYRQDPGQGLRLIYYSQIVNDFQKGDIAEGYSVSREKKESFPLTVTSAQKNPTAFYLCASSIVLESYEQYFGPGTRLTVT.

This rearrangement joins TRBV6-4 to TRBJ2-7; 9 bases are shared with TRBD2. V shed 5 bases and J 2 bases; nucleotides not matched to a gene: 7. The CDR3 consists of 15 residues. Germline CDR1 MRHNA, CDR2 SNTAGT. This CDR3 is CASSPLAGAAYEQYF. CDR3 in DNA: TGTGCCAGCAGTCCCTTAGCGGGAGCCGCCTACGAGCAGTACTTC.

The rearrangement joins TRBV4-3 to TRBJ1-4; tentative D call: TRBD1 (5 bases). The length of the CDR3 is 17 residues. Trimming took off 0 bases at V and 2 bases at J, with 13 bases between the two ends. Germline V CDR1 and CDR2: LGHNA, YSLEER. CDR3 nucleotide sequence: TGCGCCAGCAGCCAAGATCACAGGCGGGGGACTAATGAAAAACTGTTTTTT. Encoded protein: CASSQDHRRGTNEKLFF.

The chain employs TRBV7-8 and TRBJ2-3, with TRBD2 as a possible D gene (5 bases). V was trimmed by 2 bases and J by 0 bases, leaving 12 bases between them. CDR3 size: 16 residues. Per germline, CDR1 SGHVS and CDR2 FQNEAQ. CDR3 coding DNA: TGTGCCAGCAGCTTAATCGGGGTTATGAGCACAGATACGCAGTATTTT. Protein: CASSLIGVMSTDTQYF.

The rearrangement links TRBV28 to TRBJ2-7, with 10 bases matching TRBD1. Germline values: CDR1 MDHEN, CDR2 SYDVKM. The CDR3 length is 17 residues. V trimming: 7 bases; J trimming: 3 bases; junction bases outside the gene matches: 15. CDR3 sequence: CASTGPGQGSVIYEQYF. The CDR3 DNA reads TGTGCCAGCACCGGCCCGGGACAGGGGTCGGTTATCTACGAGCAGTACTTC.

The sample holds a few counts of this clone. The chain has TRBV5-4 and TRBJ1-4; 8 bases agree with TRBD1. The CDR3 has 17 amino acids. With 1 base clipped from V and 0 bases from J, the junction kept 5 bases outside the gene matches. The germline gives CDR1 SGHNT, CDR2 YYREEE (reference sequence). This CDR3 is CASSLFPGQATNEKLFF. The CDR3 bases are TGTGCCAGCAGCTTGTTCCCGGGACAGGCAACTAATGAAAAACTGTTTTTT.

The chain recombines TRBV6-1 with TRBJ1-5, with a tentative D call TRBD1 (5 bases). V was clipped by 3 bases and J by 5 bases, with 8 bases between them. The CDR3 is 13 residues long. CDR1 MNHNS and CDR2 SASEGT come from the germline V gene. CDR3 region: CASSEVGDQPQHF. The CDR3 region has the DNA TGTGCCAGCAGTGAGGTAGGGGATCAGCCCCAGCATTTT.

Worth noting for this clone: This sample includes further DNA sequences coding for the same CDR3. The CDR3 bases are TGTGCCAGCAGTTTAAATCAGGGGGCCGGGGAAAACTATGGCTACACCTTC. Its protein is CASSLNQGAGENYGYTF. V usage is TRBV27 and J usage is TRBJ1-2, with 8 bases aligning to TRBD1. The CDR3 is 17 residues long. The germline V gene has CDR1 MNHEY and CDR2 SMNVEV (reference sequence). V lost 2 bases to trimming and J lost 2 bases; unmatched junction nucleotides: 10.

This chain joins TRBV7-9 and TRBJ1-2; TRBD1 might be the D (6 bases). The V gene lost 5 bases and the J gene lost 8 bases, with 15 bases spanning the gap. The CDR3 is 13 amino acids. Germline V gene lookup returns CDR1 SEHNR and CDR2 FQNEAQ (reference sequence). This chain's CDR3 is CASSQDSLGGYTF. CDR3 sequence (DNA): TGTGCCAGCAGCCAGGACAGCTTGGGAGGCTACACCTTC.

The V gene is TRBV4-1, the J gene TRBJ2-2, with a weak D call TRBD2 (5 bases). The CDR3 is 15 amino acids. Trimming cost V 0 bases and J 5 bases, with 10 bases left between them. CDR1 is MGHRA and CDR2 is YSYEKL in the germline V gene. The DNA for the CDR3 is TGCGCCAGCAGCCAAGAGGTAGCGAGGACCGGGGAGCTGTTTTTT. Protein: CASSQEVARTGELFF.

V gene TRBV18 combines with J gene TRBJ2-6, with D possibly being TRBD2 (5 bases). The CDR3 has 16 amino acids. Germline V gives CDR1 KGHSH, CDR2 LQKENI. Trimming took 0 bases from V and 2 from J, leaving 8 bases between them. This CDR3 is CASSPPVGAGANVLTF. The CDR3 DNA follows: TGTGCCAGCTCACCACCGGTCGGGGCTGGGGCCAACGTCCTGACTTTC.

This clone was detected only once. The genes are TRBV25-1 and TRBJ2-5; D perhaps matches TRBD1 (6 bases). Trimming took 2 bases from V and 5 from J, leaving 12 bases between them. CDR3 length equals 14 residues. Germline V gives CDR1 MGHDK, CDR2 SYGVNS. DNA of the CDR3: TGTGCCAGCAGTGAAAGACTGAGGGGGGAGACCCAGTACTTC. Translation gives CASSERLRGETQYF.

The chain links TRBV7-9 to TRBJ2-3; D not resolved. Germline CDR1 is SEHNR and CDR2 is FQNEAQ (reference sequence). The CDR3 is 13 amino acids. Trimming removed 8 bases at V and 3 bases at J, with 12 bases between. CDR3 in amino acids: CASCYVETDTQYF. CDR3 sequence (DNA): TGTGCCAGCTGCTACGTGGAGACAGATACGCAGTATTTT. Full variable domain (missing parts from reference TRBV7-9 and TRBJ2-3): DTGVSQNPRHKITKRGQNVTFRCDPISEHNRLYWYRQTLGQGPEFLTYFQNEAQLEKSRLLSDRFSAERPKGSFSTLEIQRTEQGDSAMYLCASCYVETDTQYFGPGTRLTVL.

The J gene is TRBJ1-2, the V gene TRBV28; 7 nucleotides match TRBD1. The CDR3 totals 14 residues. CDR1 is MDHEN, CDR2 SYDVKM, per germline. The junction had 8 bases not matched to a gene; V was cut back by 6 bases and J by 4 bases. CDR3 loop: CASSPTPGGYGYTF. Written as DNA, the CDR3 is TGTGCCAGCAGCCCTACCCCAGGGGGCTATGGCTACACCTTC.

This chain connects TRBV6-5 to TRBJ1-2; TRBD1 agrees at 8 bases. Germline V gene lookup returns CDR1 MNHEY and CDR2 SVGAGI. The V segment lost 5 bases and the J segment 5 bases; nucleotides outside the gene matches: 10. The length of the CDR3 is 15 residues. CDR3 amino acids: CASSDYRGTGYGYTF. The CDR3, as DNA: TGTGCCAGCAGTGACTACAGGGGGACGGGGTATGGCTACACCTTC.

The chain recombines TRBV6-4 with TRBJ2-3, with D unclear. The germline CDR1 and CDR2 sequences are MRHNA and SNTAGT. Trimming took off 0 bases at V and 6 bases at J, with 7 bases between the two ends. This CDR3 spans 13 amino acids. As DNA, the CDR3 is TGTGCCAGCAGTGACTCTGACGGGGATACGCAGTATTTT. It encodes CASSDSDGDTQYF.

The gene calls are TRBV11-3 and TRBJ2-3, with TRBD1 as a possible D gene (5 bases). Germline V gene lookup returns CDR1 SGHNT and CDR2 YENEEA. The CDR3 is 14 amino acids. V lost 5 bases and J 1 base, leaving 10 bases between the germline ends. The CDR3 reads CASSLDRGTDTQYF. The CDR3 nucleotides are TGTGCCAGCAGCCTCGACAGAGGCACAGATACGCAGTATTTT.

This clone was seen a handful of times. The chain employs TRBV5-5 and TRBJ2-3; no firm D call. The CDR3 runs to 13 residues. V dropped 4 bases and J dropped 4 bases, with 10 bases sitting between them. CDR1 and CDR2 from the germline V gene are SGHKS and YYEKEE (reference sequence). CDR3: CASSVTRADTQYF. In DNA form, the CDR3 reads TGTGCCAGCAGCGTAACCCGGGCAGATACGCAGTATTTT.

The chain uses TRBV5-6 and TRBJ1-3, with D possibly being TRBD1 (6 bases). This CDR3 has 15 residues. Germline V gene sequence: CDR1 SGHDT, CDR2 YYEEEE. The V and J ends lost 0 bases and 2 bases respectively, with 9 bases between them. The CDR3 DNA sequence: TGTGCCAGCAGCTTGGGGACAGCACCTGGAAACACCATATATTTT. Amino acids: CASSLGTAPGNTIYF.

The CDR3 sequence is CASQQTGTQYNEQFF. For the CDR3, the DNA is TGTGCCAGCCAACAAACAGGGACCCAATACAATGAGCAGTTCTTC. V usage is TRBV7-2 and J usage is TRBJ2-1, with D possibly TRBD1 on 6 matching bases. V was shortened by 8 bases and J by 4 bases, with 18 bases between the two germline ends. Looked up from germline, CDR1 is SGHTA and CDR2 is FQGNSA. The CDR3 consists of 15 residues.

The rearrangement uses TRBV27 and TRBJ2-1; TRBD1 might be the D (6 bases). This CDR3 has 15 amino acids. Germline assignment: CDR1 MNHEY and CDR2 SMNVEV (reference sequence). Between the trimmed V and J ends, which lost 4 bases and 4 bases, there was a span of 14 bases. The chain's CDR3 is CASSSYGRGYNEQFF. The DNA of the CDR3 is TGTGCCAGCAGTTCGTATGGCAGGGGATACAATGAGCAGTTCTTC.

This clone has more than one count but fewer than ten. V gene TRBV4-3 combines with J gene TRBJ2-6; D gene uncertain. The V gene's germline CDR1 is LGHNA and CDR2 YSLEER. V lost 4 bases, J lost 0 bases, and 13 bases lay in between. The CDR3 runs 17 residues. In DNA, the CDR3 is TGCGCCAGCAGCCCCTCCCCGTCGAGCTCTGGGGCCAACGTCCTGACTTTC. The encoded protein is CASSPSPSSSGANVLTF.

There are a few counts of this clone. The chain uses TRBV15 and TRBJ2-5, with TRBD2 matching over 8 bases. This CDR3 is built from 15 residues. V shed 1 base and J 2 bases; nucleotides not matched to a gene: 3. Germline CDR1 LNHNV, CDR2 YYDKDF (reference sequence). The CDR3 DNA reads as TGTGCCACCAGCAGAGGTTCGGGGGGGCAAGAGACCCAGTACTTC. Amino acid sequence: CATSRGSGGQETQYF.

This chain joins TRBV6-6 and TRBJ1-4; perhaps TRBD1 as D (6 bases). CDR3 length: 16 residues. CDR1 is MNHNY and CDR2 is SVGAGI in the germline V gene (reference sequence). Trimming took 6 bases from V and 0 from J, leaving 14 bases between them. In nucleotides, the CDR3 is TGTGCCAGCAGACGGGACACTCGTGCAACTAATGAAAAACTGTTTTTT. Translated, it gives CASRRDTRATNEKLFF.

The chain links TRBV7-6 to TRBJ2-7; 7 bases line up with TRBD1. Looked up from germline, CDR1 is SGHVS and CDR2 is FNYEAQ. The J segment lost 3 bases and the V segment lost 5 bases, leaving 7 bases of the junction unmatched. This CDR3 spans 14 amino acids. CDR3 protein: CASSLGTAYYEQYF. Here the CDR3 DNA reads TGTGCCAGCAGCCTAGGGACAGCCTACTACGAGCAGTACTTC.

J is TRBJ2-3 and V is TRBV28, with a possible D match to TRBD2 (7 bases). CDR1 is MDHEN, CDR2 SYDVKM, per germline. CDR3 length equals 17 residues. The V and J ends lost 6 bases and 3 bases respectively, with 22 bases between them. CDR3 region: CASSPFSRERGTDTQYF. CDR3 nucleotides: TGTGCCAGCAGCCCTTTTTCGCGGGAGAGGGGGACAGATACGCAGTATTTT.

The chain combines TRBV29-1 with TRBJ1-1, with TRBD1 matching over 9 bases. There are 16 residues in the CDR3. Losses at the gene ends were 6 bases for V and 1 base for J; bases not matched to a gene: 12. CDR1 and CDR2 (germline): SQVTM, ANQGSEA. The DNA of the CDR3 is TGCAGCGTGAGAACAGGGGGCGGTCGGGCGAACACTGAAGCTTTCTTT. It encodes CSVRTGGGRANTEAFF.

V usage is TRBV29-1 and J usage is TRBJ1-1; D is possibly TRBD1 (6 bases). The CDR3 loop spans 13 amino acids. Germline CDR1 SQVTM, CDR2 ANQGSEA. V lost 3 bases and J 5 bases, leaving 13 bases between the germline ends. CDR3 protein: CSVESQGWTEAFF. CDR3 sequence (DNA): TGCAGCGTTGAGAGTCAGGGGTGGACTGAAGCTTTCTTT.

V is TRBV2 and J is TRBJ2-5; 10 nucleotides align to TRBD1. Germline assignment: CDR1 SNHLY and CDR2 FYNNEI. CDR3 size: 18 residues. Trimming at V came to 5 bases and at J to 2 bases, leaving 14 bases not matched to a gene. The CDR3 DNA reads as TGTGCCAGCAGTCTGAGACAGGGGGCGCGGTGGGAACAAGAGACCCAGTACTTC. Protein product: CASSLRQGARWEQETQYF.